This TCR beta chain came from a study of T cell responses to AZD1222 COVID-19 vaccine. General study results and limits: Increases in Spike-specific TCR breadth and depth were seen after two AZD1222 doses.

Sequencing was performed with immunoSEQ multiplex PCR; in TCRdb, only in-frame clones are kept and a portion is missing. The repertoire has roughly 100,000 clones, 84% of them found once; the top ten carry approximately 15%. CDR3 length: 17 amino acids. Between the trimmed V and J ends, which lost 1 base and 2 bases, there was a span of 15 bases. Germline-derived CDR1 and CDR2 are LGHNT and FRNRAP. Only a few counts were recorded for this clone. Its matching antigen is unknown. This TCR derives from an adult in good health. The chain combines TRBV12-5 with TRBJ1-5; no firm D call. The input for sequencing was peripheral blood, taken on day 0 of AZD1222 vaccination. The CDR3 spells CASGLARVYDGNQPQHF. Written as DNA, the CDR3 is TGTGCTAGTGGTTTGGCCCGGGTCTACGACGGCAATCAGCCCCAGCATTTT.